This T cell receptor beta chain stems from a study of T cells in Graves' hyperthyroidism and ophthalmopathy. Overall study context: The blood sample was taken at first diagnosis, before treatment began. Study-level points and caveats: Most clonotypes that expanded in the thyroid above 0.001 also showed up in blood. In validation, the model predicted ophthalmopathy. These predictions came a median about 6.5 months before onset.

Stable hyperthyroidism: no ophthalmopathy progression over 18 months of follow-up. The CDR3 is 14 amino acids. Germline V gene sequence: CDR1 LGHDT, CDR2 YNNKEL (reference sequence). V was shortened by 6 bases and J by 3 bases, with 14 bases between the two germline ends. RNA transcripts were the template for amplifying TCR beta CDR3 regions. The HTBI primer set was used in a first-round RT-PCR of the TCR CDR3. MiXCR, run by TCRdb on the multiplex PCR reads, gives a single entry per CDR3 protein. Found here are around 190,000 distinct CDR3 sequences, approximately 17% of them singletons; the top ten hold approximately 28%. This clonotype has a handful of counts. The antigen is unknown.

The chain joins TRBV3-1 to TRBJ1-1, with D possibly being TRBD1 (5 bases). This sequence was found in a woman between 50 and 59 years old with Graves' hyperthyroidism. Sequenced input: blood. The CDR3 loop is CASSTGTAHTEAFF. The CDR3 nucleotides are TGTGCCAGCAGTACCGGGACGGCACACACTGAAGCTTTCTTT.